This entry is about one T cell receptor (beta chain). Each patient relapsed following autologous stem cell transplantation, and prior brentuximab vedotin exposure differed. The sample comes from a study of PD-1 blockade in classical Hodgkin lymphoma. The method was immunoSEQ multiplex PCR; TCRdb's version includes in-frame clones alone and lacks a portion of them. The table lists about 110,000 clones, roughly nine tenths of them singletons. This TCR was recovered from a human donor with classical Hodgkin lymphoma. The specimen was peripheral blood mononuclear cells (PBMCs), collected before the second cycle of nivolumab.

The CDR3 spells CASSRGVANEKLFF. The CDR3 DNA is TGTGCCAGCAGTAGGGGGGTCGCTAATGAAAAACTGTTTTTT. This chain connects TRBV6-1 to TRBJ1-4; D may be TRBD1 (6 bases). Trimming pared 5 bases from V and 3 bases from J, leaving 10 bases between. Looked up from germline, CDR1 is MNHNS and CDR2 is SASEGT. The CDR3 sequence is 14 residues long.